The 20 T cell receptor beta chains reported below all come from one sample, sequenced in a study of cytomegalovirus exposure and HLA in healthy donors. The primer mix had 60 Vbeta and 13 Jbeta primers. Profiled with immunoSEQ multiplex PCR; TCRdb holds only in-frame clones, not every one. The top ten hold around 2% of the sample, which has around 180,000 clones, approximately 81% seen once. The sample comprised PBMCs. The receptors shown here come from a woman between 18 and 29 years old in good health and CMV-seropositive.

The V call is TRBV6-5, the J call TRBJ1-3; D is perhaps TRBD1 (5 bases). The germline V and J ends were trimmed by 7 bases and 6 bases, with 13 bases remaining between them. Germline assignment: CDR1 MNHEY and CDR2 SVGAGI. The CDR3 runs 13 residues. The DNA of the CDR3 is TGTGCCAGCACAGGGCCAGCTGCAAACACCATATATTTT. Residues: CASTGPAANTIYF.

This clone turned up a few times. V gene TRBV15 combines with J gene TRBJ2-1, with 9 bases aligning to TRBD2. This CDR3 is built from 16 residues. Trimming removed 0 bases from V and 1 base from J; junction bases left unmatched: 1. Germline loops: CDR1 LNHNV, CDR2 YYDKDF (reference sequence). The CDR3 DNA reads TGTGCCACCAGCAGAGATGCGGGGGGGTCCTACAATGAGCAGTTCTTC. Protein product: CATSRDAGGSYNEQFF.

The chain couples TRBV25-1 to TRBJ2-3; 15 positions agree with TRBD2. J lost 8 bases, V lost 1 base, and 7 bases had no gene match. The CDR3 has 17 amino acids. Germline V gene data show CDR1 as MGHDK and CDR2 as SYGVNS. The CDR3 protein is CASSESGLAGGPGTQYF. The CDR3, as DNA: TGTGCCAGCAGTGAATCCGGACTAGCGGGGGGGCCCGGTACGCAGTATTTT.

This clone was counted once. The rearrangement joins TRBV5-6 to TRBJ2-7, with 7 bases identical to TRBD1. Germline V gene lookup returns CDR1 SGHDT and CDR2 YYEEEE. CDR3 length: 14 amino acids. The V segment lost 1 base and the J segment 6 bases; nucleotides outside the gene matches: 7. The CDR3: CASSLLGTGVEQYV. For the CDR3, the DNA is TGTGCCAGCAGCTTGCTCGGTACAGGGGTCGAGCAGTACGTC.

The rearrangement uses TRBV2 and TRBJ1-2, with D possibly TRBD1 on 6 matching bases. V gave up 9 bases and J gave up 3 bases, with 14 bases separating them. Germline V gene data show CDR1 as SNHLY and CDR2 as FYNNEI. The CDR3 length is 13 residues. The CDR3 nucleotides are TGTGCCAGTAACAGGGAGGGCGACTATGGCTACACCTTC. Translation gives CASNREGDYGYTF.

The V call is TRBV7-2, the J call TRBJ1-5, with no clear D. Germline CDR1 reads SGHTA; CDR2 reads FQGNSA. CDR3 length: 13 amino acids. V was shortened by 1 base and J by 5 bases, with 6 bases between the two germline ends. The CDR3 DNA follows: TGTGCCAGCAGCTTAGGGGCCTATCAGCCCCAGCATTTT. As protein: CASSLGAYQPQHF.

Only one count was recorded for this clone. The chain's CDR3 is CASSKVAGLAKNIQYF. In DNA, the CDR3 is TGTGCCAGCAGCAAAGTGGCAGGGTTAGCCAAAAACATTCAGTACTTC. This chain uses TRBV21-1 with TRBJ2-4; the table's TRBD1 call for D was not verified on the DNA. TRBV21-1 is recorded as a pseudogene. This CDR3 contains 16 residues.

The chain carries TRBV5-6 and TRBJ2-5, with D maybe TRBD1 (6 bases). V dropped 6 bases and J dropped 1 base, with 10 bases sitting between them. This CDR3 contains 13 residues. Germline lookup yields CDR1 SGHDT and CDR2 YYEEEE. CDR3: CASNTGPQETQYF. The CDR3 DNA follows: TGTGCCAGCAACACAGGGCCCCAAGAGACCCAGTACTTC.

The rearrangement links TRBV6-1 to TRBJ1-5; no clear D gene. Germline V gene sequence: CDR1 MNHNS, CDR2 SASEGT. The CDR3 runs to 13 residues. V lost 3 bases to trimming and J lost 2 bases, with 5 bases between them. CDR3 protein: CASSDGRNQPQHF. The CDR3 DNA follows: TGTGCCAGCAGTGACGGTCGCAATCAGCCCCAGCATTTT.

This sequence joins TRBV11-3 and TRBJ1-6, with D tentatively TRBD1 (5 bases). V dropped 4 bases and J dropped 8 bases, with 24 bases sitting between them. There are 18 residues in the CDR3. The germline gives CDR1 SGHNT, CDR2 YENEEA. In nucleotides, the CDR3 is TGTGCCAGCAGCTCGACTTCCCAGGGTTCCCCGAGGTATTCACCCCTCCACTTT. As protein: CASSSTSQGSPRYSPLHF.

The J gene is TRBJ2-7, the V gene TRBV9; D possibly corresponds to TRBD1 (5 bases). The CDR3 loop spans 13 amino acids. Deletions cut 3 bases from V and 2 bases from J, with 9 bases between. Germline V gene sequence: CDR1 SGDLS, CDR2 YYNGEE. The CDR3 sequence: CASSGGQTYEQYF. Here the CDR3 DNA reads TGTGCCAGCAGCGGAGGACAAACCTACGAGCAGTACTTC.

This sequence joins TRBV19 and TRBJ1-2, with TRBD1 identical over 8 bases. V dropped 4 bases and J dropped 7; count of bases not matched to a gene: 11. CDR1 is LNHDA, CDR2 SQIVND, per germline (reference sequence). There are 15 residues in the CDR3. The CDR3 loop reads CASSTLLGQGTGYTF. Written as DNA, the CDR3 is TGTGCCAGTAGTACCCTCCTCGGACAGGGAACTGGCTACACCTTC.

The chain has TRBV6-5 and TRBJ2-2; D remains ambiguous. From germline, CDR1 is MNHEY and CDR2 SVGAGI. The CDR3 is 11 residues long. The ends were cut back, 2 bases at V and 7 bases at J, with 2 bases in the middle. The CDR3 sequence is CASSYHGELFF. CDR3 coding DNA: TGTGCCAGCAGTTACCACGGGGAGCTGTTTTTT.

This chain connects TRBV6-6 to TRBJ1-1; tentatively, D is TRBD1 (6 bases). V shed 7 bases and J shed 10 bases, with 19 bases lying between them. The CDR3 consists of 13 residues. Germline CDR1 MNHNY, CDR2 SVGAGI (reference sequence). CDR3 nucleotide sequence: TGTGCCAGCACGACTCAGGGGCCAGGACTAGCTTTCTTT. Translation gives CASTTQGPGLAFF.

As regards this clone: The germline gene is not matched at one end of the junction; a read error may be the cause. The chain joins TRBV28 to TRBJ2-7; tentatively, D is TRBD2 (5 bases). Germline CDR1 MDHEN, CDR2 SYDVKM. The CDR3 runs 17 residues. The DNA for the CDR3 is TGTGCCGGCAGTTCCCCTCATCTCTCCGGGATCCGCGGCGAGCAGTACTTC. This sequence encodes CAGSSPHLSGIRGEQYF.

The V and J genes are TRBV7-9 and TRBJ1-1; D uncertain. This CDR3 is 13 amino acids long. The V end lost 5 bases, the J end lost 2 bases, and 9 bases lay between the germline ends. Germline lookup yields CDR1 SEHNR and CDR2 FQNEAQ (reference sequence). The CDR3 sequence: CASSEAPNTEAFF. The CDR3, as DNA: TGTGCCAGCAGCGAGGCACCAAACACTGAAGCTTTCTTT.

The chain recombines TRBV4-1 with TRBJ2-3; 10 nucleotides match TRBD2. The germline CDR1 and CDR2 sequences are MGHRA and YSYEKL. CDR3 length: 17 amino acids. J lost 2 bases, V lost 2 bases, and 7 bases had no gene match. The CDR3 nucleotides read TGCGCCAGCAGCCAAATAGAAGCGGGGGGGCACACAGATACGCAGTATTTT. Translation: CASSQIEAGGHTDTQYF.

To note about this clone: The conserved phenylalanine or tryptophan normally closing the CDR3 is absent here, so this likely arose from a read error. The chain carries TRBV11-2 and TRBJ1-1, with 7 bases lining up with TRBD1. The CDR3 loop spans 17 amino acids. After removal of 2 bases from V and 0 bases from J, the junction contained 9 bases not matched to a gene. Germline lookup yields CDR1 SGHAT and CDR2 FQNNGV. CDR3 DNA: TGTGCCAGCAGCTTACATAGGGACAGCACCATGAACACTGAAGCTTTCCTT. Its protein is CASSLHRDSTMNTEAFL.

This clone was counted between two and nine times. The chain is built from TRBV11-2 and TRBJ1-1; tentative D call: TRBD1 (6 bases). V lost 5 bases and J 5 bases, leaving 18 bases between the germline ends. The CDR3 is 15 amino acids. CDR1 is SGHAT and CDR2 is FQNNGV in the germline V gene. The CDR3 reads CASSPRGERGTEAFF. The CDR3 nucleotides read TGTGCCAGCAGCCCGCGGGGGGAAAGGGGGACTGAAGCTTTCTTT.

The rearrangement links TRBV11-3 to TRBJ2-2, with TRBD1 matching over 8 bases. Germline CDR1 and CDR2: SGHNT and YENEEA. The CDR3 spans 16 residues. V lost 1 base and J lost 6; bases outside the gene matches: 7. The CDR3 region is CASSLAGGGFSGELFF. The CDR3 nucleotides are TGTGCCAGCAGCTTAGCAGGGGGCGGTTTCTCCGGGGAGCTGTTTTTT. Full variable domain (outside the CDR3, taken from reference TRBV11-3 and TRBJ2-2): EAGVVQSPRYKIIEKKQPVAFWCNPISGHNTLYWYLQNLGQGPELLIRYENEEAVDDSQLPKDRFSAERLKGVDSTLKIQPAELGDSAVYLCASSLAGGGFSGELFFGEGSRLTVL.